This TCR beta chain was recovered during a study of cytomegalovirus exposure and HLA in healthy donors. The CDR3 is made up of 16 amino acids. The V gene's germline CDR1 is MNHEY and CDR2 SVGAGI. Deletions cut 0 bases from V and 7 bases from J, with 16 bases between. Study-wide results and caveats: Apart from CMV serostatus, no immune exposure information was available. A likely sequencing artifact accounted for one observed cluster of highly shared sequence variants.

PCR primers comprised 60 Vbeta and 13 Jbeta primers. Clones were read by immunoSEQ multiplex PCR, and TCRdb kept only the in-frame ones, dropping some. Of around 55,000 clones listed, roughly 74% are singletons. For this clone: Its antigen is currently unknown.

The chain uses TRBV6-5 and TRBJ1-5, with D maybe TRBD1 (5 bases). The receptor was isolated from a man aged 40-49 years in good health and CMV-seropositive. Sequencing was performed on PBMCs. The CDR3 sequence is CASSYSIFDREQPQHF. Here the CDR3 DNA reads TGTGCCAGCAGTTACTCGATCTTTGACAGAGAGCAGCCCCAGCATTTT.